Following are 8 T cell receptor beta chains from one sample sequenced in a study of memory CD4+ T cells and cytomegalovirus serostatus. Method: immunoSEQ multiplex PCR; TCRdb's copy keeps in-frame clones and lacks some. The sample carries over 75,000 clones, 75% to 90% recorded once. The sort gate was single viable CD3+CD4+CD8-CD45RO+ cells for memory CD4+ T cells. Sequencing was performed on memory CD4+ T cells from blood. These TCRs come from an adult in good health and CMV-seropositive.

The CDR3 sequence is CASSYPTSAGANVLTF. The CDR3 DNA is TGTGCCAGCAGTTACCCCACCTCAGCTGGGGCCAACGTCCTGACTTTC. V usage is TRBV6-5 and J usage is TRBJ2-6; D call uncertain. Germline V gives CDR1 MNHEY, CDR2 SVGAGI. Trimming stripped 2 bases from V and 2 bases from J, with 10 bases between. CDR3 size: 16 residues.

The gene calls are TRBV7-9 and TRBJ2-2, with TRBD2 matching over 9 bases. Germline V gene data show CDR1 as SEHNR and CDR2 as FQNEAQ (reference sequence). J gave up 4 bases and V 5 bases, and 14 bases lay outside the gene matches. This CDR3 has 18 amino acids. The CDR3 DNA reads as TGTGCCAGCAGCCCCCAGGGTAGCGGGAGTACAGGCACCGGGGAGCTGTTTTTT. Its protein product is CASSPQGSGSTGTGELFF.

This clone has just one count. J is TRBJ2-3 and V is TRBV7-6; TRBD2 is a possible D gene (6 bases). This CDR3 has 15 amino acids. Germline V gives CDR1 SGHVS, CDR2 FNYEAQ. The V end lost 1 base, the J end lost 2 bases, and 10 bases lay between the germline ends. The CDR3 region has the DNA TGTGCCAGCAGCTTAGACGGAGGGAACACAGATACGCAGTATTTT. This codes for CASSLDGGNTDTQYF.

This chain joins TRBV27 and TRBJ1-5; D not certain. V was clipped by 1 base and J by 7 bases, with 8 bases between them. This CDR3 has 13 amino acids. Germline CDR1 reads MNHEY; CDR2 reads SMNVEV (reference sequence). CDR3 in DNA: TGTGCCAGCAGTTTATTACCGAGACAGCCCCAGCATTTT. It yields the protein CASSLLPRQPQHF.

As DNA, the CDR3 is TGTGCCACCAGCAGGGGGGGGGCTCACACCGGGGAGCTGTTTTTT. Protein sequence: CATSRGGAHTGELFF. The V call is TRBV15, the J call TRBJ2-2; D is possibly TRBD2 (7 bases). There are 15 residues in the CDR3. The V gene's germline CDR1 is LNHNV and CDR2 YYDKDF (reference sequence). The ends were cut back, 3 bases at V and 3 bases at J, with 11 bases in the middle.

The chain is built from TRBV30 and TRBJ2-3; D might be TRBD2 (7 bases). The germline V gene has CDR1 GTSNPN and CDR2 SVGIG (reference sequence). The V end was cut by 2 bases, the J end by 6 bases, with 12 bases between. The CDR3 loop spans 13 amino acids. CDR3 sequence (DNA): TGTGCCTGGAGTAAGGGGGGGTACGATACGCAGTATTTT. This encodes CAWSKGGYDTQYF.

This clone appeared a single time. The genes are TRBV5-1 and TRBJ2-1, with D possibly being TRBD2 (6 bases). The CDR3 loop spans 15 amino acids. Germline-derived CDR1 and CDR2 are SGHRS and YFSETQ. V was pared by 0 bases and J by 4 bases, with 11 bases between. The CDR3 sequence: CASSLVAGTYNEQFF. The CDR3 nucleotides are TGCGCCAGCAGCTTGGTGGCGGGGACGTACAATGAGCAGTTCTTC.

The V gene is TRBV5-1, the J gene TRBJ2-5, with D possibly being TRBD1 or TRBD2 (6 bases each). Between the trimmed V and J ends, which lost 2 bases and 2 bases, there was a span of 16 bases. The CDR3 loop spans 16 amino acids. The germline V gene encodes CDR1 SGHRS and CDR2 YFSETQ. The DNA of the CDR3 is TGCGCCAGCAGCTTCGGCAGGGGAGGTCGGCAAGAGACCCAGTACTTC. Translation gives CASSFGRGGRQETQYF.